The rows below give T cell receptor beta chains drawn from one sample of a study of cytomegalovirus exposure and HLA in healthy donors. Using immunoSEQ multiplex PCR, the repertoire was profiled, and TCRdb retains in-frame clones only, with some absent. The profile shows about 140,000 clones, 79% of them singletons. The specimen was PBMCs. The receptors come from a female donor in good health and CMV-seronegative. CDR3s include the opening cysteine and the closing phenylalanine or tryptophan. Fields, in order: J gene, D gene, clone size, V gene, CDR3 protein, CDR3 DNA. A D gene is named only where the DNA matches it firmly. Clone size is shown for a subset of rows, as once, few, many or a class of expanded clone.

TRBJ1-4	.	.	TRBV6-1	CASSEDRNEKLFF	TGTGCCAGCAGTGAAGACAGGAATGAAAAACTGTTTTTT
TRBJ2-1	.	once	TRBV29-1	CSVASRPYNEQFF	TGCAGCGTGGCTAGCCGACCGTACAATGAGCAGTTCTTC
TRBJ1-2	.	.	TRBV30	CAWSVQEGYTF	TGTGCCTGGAGTGTCCAAGAGGGCTACACCTTC
TRBJ2-2	.	.	TRBV7-2	CASSLARATGVTGELFF	TGTGCCAGCAGCTTAGCTCGGGCCACGGGGGTGACCGGGGAGCTGTTTTTT
TRBJ2-3	TRBD2	.	TRBV7-2	CASSLGLAGADTQYF	TGTGCCAGCAGCTTAGGACTAGCGGGAGCTGATACGCAGTATTTT
TRBJ2-1	TRBD2	.	TRBV29-1	CSVGLAGATWEQFF	TGCAGCGTGGGACTAGCGGGGGCCACTTGGGAGCAGTTCTTC
TRBJ1-6	TRBD1	.	TRBV7-8	CASSATGGHNSPLHF	TGTGCCAGCAGCGCCACAGGGGGCCATAATTCACCCCTCCACTTT
TRBJ2-4	.	.	TRBV6-1	CASNNGILAKNIQYF	TGTGCCAGCAATAACGGGATTCTAGCCAAAAACATTCAGTACTTC
TRBJ1-1	.	few	TRBV19	CASSVGGEHRTEAFF	TGTGCCAGTAGTGTCGGAGGGGAGCACCGCACTGAAGCTTTCTTT
TRBJ1-4	TRBD1	.	TRBV2	CASTRTGRWDEKLFF	TGTGCCAGCACCCGGACAGGGAGGTGGGATGAAAAACTGTTTTTT
TRBJ1-2	.	.	TRBV10-1	CASSERRLDGYTF	TGCGCCAGCAGTGAGAGGAGGCTGGATGGCTACACCTTC
TRBJ2-2	.	few	TRBV2	CASRERGIPTGELFF	TGTGCCAGCCGCGAGAGGGGGATTCCCACCGGGGAGCTGTTTTTT
TRBJ2-7	TRBD1	.	TRBV18	CASSPRVQGDEQYF	TGTGCCAGCTCACCACGAGTCCAGGGGGACGAGCAGTACTTC
TRBJ1-2	.	.	TRBV6-8	CASRLDSKTNYGYTF	TGTGCCAGCAGACTGGACAGTAAAACCAACTATGGCTACACCTTC
TRBJ2-3	.	few	TRBV7-2	CASSLGGTSTDTQYF	TGTGCCAGCAGCTTAGGGGGCACTAGCACAGATACGCAGTATTTT
TRBJ2-6	.	once	TRBV29-1	CSVEGYRASGANVLTF	TGCAGCGTTGAAGGGTACAGGGCTTCTGGGGCCAACGTCCTGACTTTC
TRBJ2-5	TRBD2	.	TRBV5-1	CASSLYGTSGQETQYF	TGCGCCAGCAGCTTGTATGGGACTAGCGGCCAAGAGACCCAGTACTTC
TRBJ2-1	TRBD2	.	TRBV6-4	CASALTSSLRGNEQFF	TGTGCCAGCGCTTTGACTAGCTCCCTCCGGGGGAATGAGCAGTTCTTC
TRBJ1-2	TRBD1	.	TRBV4-1	CASSQAGRGTSPTRGGYTF	TGCGCCAGCAGCCAAGCCGGCAGGGGGACGAGCCCGACTAGGGGTGGCTACACCTTC